Below are 30 T cell receptor beta chains sequenced from a single sample in a study of T cell repertoires in cytomegalovirus infection. TCRdb independently ran MiXCR on the reads; one entry per CDR3 protein. The table records about 300,000 distinct CDR3 sequences, approximately 10% of them present only once. Sequenced material: PBMCs. These receptors were obtained from a human donor in good health (CMV status not recorded). Some clones in this sample may be carry-over from other donors' samples.

There are many counts of this clonotype. The rearrangement links TRBV18 to TRBJ1-2; D is undetermined. Germline V gene data show CDR1 as KGHSH and CDR2 as LQKENI. V was clipped by 2 bases and J by 4 bases, with 11 bases between them. This CDR3 has 14 residues. CDR3 loop: CASSPGQDFYGYTF. As DNA, the CDR3 is TGTGCCAGCTCACCAGGTCAGGACTTCTATGGCTACACCTTC.

V is TRBV6-2 or TRBV6-3 and J is TRBJ2-7; D is ambiguous. This CDR3 is built from 14 residues. Per germline, CDR1 MNHEY and CDR2 SVGEGT. Trimming shortened V by 0 bases and J by 2 bases, and 8 bases separated the two germline ends. The CDR3 nucleotides are TGTGCCAGCAGTTACTCGGTCGGACCCTACGAGCAGTACTTC. Protein product: CASSYSVGPYEQYF.

This clonotype was seen ten or more times. The chain couples TRBV29-1 to TRBJ2-1; no clear D gene. This CDR3 has 14 residues. Germline assignment: CDR1 SQVTM and CDR2 ANQGSEA. The V gene lost 6 bases and the J gene lost 7 bases, with 19 bases spanning the gap. The CDR3 nucleotides read TGCAGCGTCGCGAGTGGGCCCTTTGGGAATGAGCAGTTCTTC. Protein product: CSVASGPFGNEQFF.

This clonotype was observed a single time. A much larger clone differs from this one at a single base, so this may be a read error. Likely a read error: the CDR3 ends without its conserved phenylalanine or tryptophan. The V gene is TRBV20-1, the J gene TRBJ2-5; unclear D gene. This CDR3 region has 14 residues. Germline loops: CDR1 DFQATT, CDR2 SNEGSKA (reference sequence). The ends were cut back, 1 base at V and 5 bases at J, with 14 bases in the middle. CDR3 residues: CSARVKELRETQYL. Here the CDR3 DNA reads TGCAGTGCTAGAGTAAAGGAGCTCCGGGAGACCCAGTACCTC.

The V gene is TRBV20-1, the J gene TRBJ2-5; D gene ambiguous. CDR1 and CDR2 from the germline V gene are DFQATT and SNEGSKA (reference sequence). The V end lost 4 bases, the J end lost 5 bases, and 8 bases lay between the germline ends. The CDR3 contains 11 residues. Here the CDR3 DNA reads TGCAGTGCTACCAGCAGTGAGACCCAGTACTTC. Translating it yields CSATSSETQYF.

This clonotype was seen ten or more times. This rearrangement joins TRBV6-2 or TRBV6-3 to TRBJ1-1; D ambiguous. V shed 7 bases and J shed 4 bases, with 10 bases lying between them. The germline V gene encodes CDR1 MNHEY and CDR2 SVGEGT. This CDR3 has 12 amino acids. CDR3 loop: CASKGIGTEAFF. CDR3 sequence (DNA): TGTGCCAGCAAGGGAATCGGCACTGAAGCTTTCTTT.

The chain links TRBV20-1 to TRBJ2-7; tentative D call: TRBD2 (6 bases). The length of the CDR3 is 14 residues. From germline, CDR1 is DFQATT and CDR2 SNEGSKA (reference sequence). The V and J ends lost 6 bases and 3 bases respectively, with 18 bases between them. DNA for the CDR3: TGCAGTGCGCGGCAATCTGGCGGGGTCTACGAGCAGTACTTC. It translates to CSARQSGGVYEQYF.

This clonotype occurred many times. The chain carries TRBV11-2 and TRBJ2-5; possible D gene TRBD2, 7 bases. Germline values: CDR1 SGHAT, CDR2 FQNNGV. V lost 2 bases and J lost 4, with 14 bases in between. CDR3 length: 15 residues. The DNA of the CDR3 is TGTGCCAGCAGCTTAAGGGGGGGCCCTACAGAGACCCAGTACTTC. Translating it yields CASSLRGGPTETQYF.

This clonotype occurred many times. This chain uses TRBV12-3 or TRBV12-4 with TRBJ2-1; no definite D call. The CDR3 length is 13 residues. V shed 10 bases and J shed 4 bases, with 14 bases lying between them. The CDR3 DNA sequence: TGTGCCACCAGGAGTGCGACTTACAATGAGCAGTTCTTC. It yields the protein CATRSATYNEQFF.

This clonotype showed up many times. This sequence joins TRBV29-1 and TRBJ1-1; tentative D call: TRBD1 (5 bases). Trimming stripped 5 bases from V and 1 base from J, with 11 bases between. Germline lookup yields CDR1 SQVTM and CDR2 ANQGSEA. The CDR3 has 13 amino acids. The CDR3 coding sequence is TGCAGCGTTAGTATACAGGAGAACACTGAAGCTTTCTTT. Translation: CSVSIQENTEAFF.

This clonotype was recorded only once. The chain is built from TRBV6-5 and TRBJ2-3, with D possibly matching TRBD1 (6 bases). Per germline, CDR1 MNHEY and CDR2 SVGAGI. This CDR3 has 15 amino acids. The germline V and J ends were trimmed by 2 bases and 2 bases, with 11 bases remaining between them. CDR3 sequence reads: CASSYTGYATDTQYF. In nucleotides, the CDR3 is TGTGCCAGCAGTTACACAGGGTATGCCACAGATACGCAGTATTTT.

This clonotype has at least ten counts. This chain uses TRBV7-2 with TRBJ1-2, with a weak D call TRBD1 (5 bases). The CDR3 totals 16 residues. In germline, CDR1 is SGHTA, CDR2 FQGNSA. V shed 1 base and J shed 4 bases, with 16 bases lying between them. The DNA of the CDR3 is TGTGCCAGCAGCTTAGGGGGGTCAGCAGATTCCTATGGCTACACCTTC. It encodes CASSLGGSADSYGYTF.

This clonotype was observed many times. V and J are TRBV28 and TRBJ2-3, with D possibly matching TRBD2 (6 bases). This CDR3 has 15 residues. Germline V gene sequence: CDR1 MDHEN, CDR2 SYDVKM. Trimming took off 5 bases at V and 4 bases at J, with 16 bases between the two ends. The DNA of the CDR3 is TGTGCCAGCAGTCCCCGGGTGTGGAGGGCAGATACGCAGTATTTT. Its translation is CASSPRVWRADTQYF.

This clonotype was observed a few times. This rearrangement joins TRBV7-9 to TRBJ1-4; no clear D gene. The length of the CDR3 is 11 residues. The V and J ends lost 5 bases and 11 bases respectively, with 9 bases between them. Germline V gene lookup returns CDR1 SEHNR and CDR2 FQNEAQ (reference sequence). The CDR3 here is CASSAVGKLFF. The CDR3 nucleotides are TGTGCCAGCAGCGCGGTGGGGAAACTGTTTTTT.

This chain uses TRBV29-1 with TRBJ2-1; D possibly uses TRBD1 or TRBD2 (7 bases each). There are 15 residues in the CDR3. CDR1 and CDR2 from the germline V gene are SQVTM and ANQGSEA. The V gene lost 4 bases and the J gene lost 7 bases, with 20 bases spanning the gap. Written as DNA, the CDR3 is TGCAGCGTTGTCCTACCTCCCCAGGGGGGGAATGAGCAGTTCTTC. Protein product: CSVVLPPQGGNEQFF.

This clonotype was observed many times. This chain uses TRBV7-2 with TRBJ2-7; D not certain. This CDR3 region has 14 residues. Trimming removed 3 bases from V and 3 bases from J, with 12 bases in between. Germline-derived CDR1 and CDR2 are SGHTA and FQGNSA. The CDR3 DNA follows: TGTGCCAGCAGCTTTGGATCAGTTTACTACGAGCAGTACTTC. It encodes CASSFGSVYYEQYF.

This clonotype has at least ten counts. The V call is TRBV14, the J call TRBJ2-1, with 7 nucleotides matching TRBD1. V lost 5 bases to trimming and J lost 4 bases; unmatched junction nucleotides: 11. The CDR3 length is 16 residues. Germline-derived CDR1 and CDR2 are SGHDN and FVKESK. For the CDR3, the DNA is TGTGCCAGCAGCAAGAGACAGGGTGTTAATTACAATGAGCAGTTCTTC. Its protein product is CASSKRQGVNYNEQFF.

This clonotype was detected only once. A much larger clone lies one base from this, so it may be a read error. The chain couples TRBV7-2 to TRBJ2-5; D is ambiguous. This CDR3 spans 12 amino acids. Germline CDR1 and CDR2: SGHTA and FQGNSA. CDR3 in amino acids: CASSRIQGTQYF. The DNA for the CDR3 is TGTGCCAGCAGCCGTATCCAAGGGACCCAGTACTTC.

This clonotype was seen only a few times. The chain carries TRBV2 and TRBJ1-3; TRBD1 agrees at 8 bases. V was pared by 7 bases and J by 1 base, with 6 bases of the junction left unmatched. Germline V gene lookup returns CDR1 SNHLY and CDR2 FYNNEI. The CDR3 contains 15 residues. CDR3 coding DNA: TGTGCCAGCACGGACAGGGACCCTTCTGGAAACACCATATATTTT. Protein sequence: CASTDRDPSGNTIYF.

This clonotype has at least ten counts. This chain uses TRBV20-1 with TRBJ1-1; D unclear. This CDR3 region has 11 residues. The V gene's germline CDR1 is DFQATT and CDR2 SNEGSKA (reference sequence). The V end was cut by 5 bases, the J end by 0 bases, with 4 bases between. The CDR3 DNA reads TGCAGTGCTTCGGTGAACACTGAAGCTTTCTTT. Translation gives CSASVNTEAFF.

There are a few counts of this clonotype. V is TRBV2 and J is TRBJ1-5; 7 bases agree with TRBD1. Germline CDR1 and CDR2: SNHLY and FYNNEI. J was trimmed by 1 base and V by 7 bases; bases with no gene match: 7. The CDR3 length is 15 residues. In DNA form, the CDR3 reads TGTGCCAGCACTGGCAGGGGGTTGAGCAATCAGCCCCAGCATTTT. Translation: CASTGRGLSNQPQHF.

In this sample, this clonotype turned up a few times. This chain uses TRBV12-3 or TRBV12-4 with TRBJ2-2, with 8 positions matching TRBD1. Trimming at V came to 4 bases and at J to 6 bases, leaving 4 bases not matched to a gene. CDR3 size: 14 residues. The CDR3 reads CASSSGTGAGELFF. The CDR3 bases are TGTGCCAGCAGTTCCGGGACAGGCGCCGGGGAGCTGTTTTTT.

Ten or more counts support this clonotype. The chain couples TRBV10-3 to TRBJ1-2, with a tentative D call TRBD1 (5 bases). From germline, CDR1 is ENHRY and CDR2 SYGVKD. V lost 7 bases, J lost 5 bases, and 14 bases lay in between. The CDR3 sequence is 13 residues long. The CDR3 reads CAITPGQNYGYTF. DNA for the CDR3: TGTGCCATCACCCCAGGGCAGAATTATGGCTACACCTTC.

This clonotype was seen ten or more times. The chain uses TRBV7-9 and TRBJ1-5, with 7 positions matching TRBD1. Losses at the gene ends were 4 bases for V and 3 bases for J; bases not matched to a gene: 9. Germline CDR1 SEHNR, CDR2 FQNEAQ (reference sequence). CDR3 length equals 16 residues. The CDR3 DNA is TGTGCCAGCAGCTCTTACCCGGACAGGAACAATCAGCCCCAGCATTTT. Protein product: CASSSYPDRNNQPQHF.

This clonotype occurred many times. This rearrangement joins TRBV7-9 to TRBJ2-3; D unclear. Trimming pared 4 bases from V and 2 bases from J, leaving 10 bases between. The germline V gene has CDR1 SEHNR and CDR2 FQNEAQ (reference sequence). The CDR3 loop spans 14 amino acids. The CDR3 reads CASSSQTSTDTQYF. Written as DNA, the CDR3 is TGTGCCAGCAGCTCCCAGACATCCACAGATACGCAGTATTTT.

Many counts were recorded for this clonotype. The chain has TRBV6-2 or TRBV6-3 and TRBJ1-5, with D tentatively TRBD1 (5 bases). The V end lost 5 bases, the J end lost 6 bases, and 17 bases lay between the germline ends. The CDR3 has 15 residues. Germline assignment: CDR1 MNHEY and CDR2 SVGEGT. The chain's CDR3 is CASSPTGTRGQPQHF. CDR3 nucleotide sequence: TGTGCCAGCAGTCCAACCGGGACCCGAGGTCAGCCCCAGCATTTT.

V is TRBV19 and J is TRBJ1-2, with D uncertain. The ends were cut back, 4 bases at V and 2 bases at J, with 5 bases in the middle. The CDR3 spans 12 residues. Germline CDR1 is LNHDA and CDR2 is SQIVND (reference sequence). CDR3 in amino acids: CASSKVNYGYTF. For the CDR3, the DNA is TGTGCCAGTAGTAAAGTGAACTATGGCTACACCTTC. Variable domain in full (rest from reference TRBV19 and TRBJ1-2): DGGITQSPKYLFRKEGQNVTLSCEQNLNHDAMYWYRQDPGQGLRLIYYSQIVNDFQKGDIAEGYSVSREKKESFPLTVTSAQKNPTAFYLCASSKVNYGYTFGSGTRLTVV.

The chain is built from TRBV20-1 and TRBJ1-2; D may be TRBD1 (5 bases). V lost 3 bases and J lost 0, with 14 bases in between. Germline assignment: CDR1 DFQATT and CDR2 SNEGSKA (reference sequence). The CDR3 loop spans 15 amino acids. CDR3 sequence (DNA): TGCAGTGCTAGGAAGGGGACGCCGGCTAACTATGGCTACACCTTC. As protein: CSARKGTPANYGYTF.

V usage is TRBV13 and J usage is TRBJ2-5; TRBD2 matches at 11 bases. The CDR3 is 15 amino acids. Germline V gives CDR1 PRHDT, CDR2 FYEKMQ (reference sequence). V lost 6 bases and J lost 5; bases outside the gene matches: 8. CDR3 amino acids: CASRRLAGGMETQYF. CDR3 nucleotides: TGTGCCAGCAGACGCCTAGCGGGGGGCATGGAGACCCAGTACTTC.

This clonotype was observed many times. The rearrangement joins TRBV7-2 to TRBJ1-1; a weak D match, TRBD1 (6 bases). V was shortened by 5 bases and J by 0 bases, with 13 bases between the two germline ends. The CDR3 runs to 15 residues. The germline V gene has CDR1 SGHTA and CDR2 FQGNSA. The CDR3 sequence is CASSPRGALNTEAFF. The CDR3 bases are TGTGCCAGCAGCCCTCGGGGGGCCCTGAACACTGAAGCTTTCTTT.